This T cell receptor (beta chain) stems from a study of T cells after posttransplantation cyclophosphamide. Comments on this clone: Its antigen remains unknown.

The length of the CDR3 is 11 residues. Germline V gene sequence: CDR1 GTSNPN, CDR2 SVGIG (reference sequence). Generated by immunoSEQ multiplex PCR, the TCRdb table keeps only in-frame clones and is missing some. In total the sample includes tens of thousands of clones, none of them seen once. Study results and limitations: Donor-recipient repertoire similarity was low at 1-2 months, rising over year one.

V usage is TRBV30 and J usage is TRBJ2-5; the D call may be TRBD1 or TRBD2 (5 bases each). Matching the DNA end better, TRBJ2-7 makes the J call doubtful. The TCR was taken from a woman between 45 and 60 years old in good health and a related stem cell transplant donor. Sequences were obtained from PBMCs. The CDR3, as DNA: TGTGCCTCCCGAGGGGCCTACGAGCAGTACTTC. Its protein is CASRGAYEQYF.